Shown below are 18 T cell receptor beta chains from a single sample sequenced in a study of brain T cells in children with intractable seizures. Method: immunoSEQ multiplex PCR; TCRdb's copy keeps in-frame clones and lacks some. The sample carries approximately 110,000 clones, 85% to 95% recorded once. The input for sequencing was peripheral blood, taken at surgery. These receptors originate from a boy less than two years old with hemimegalencephaly and intractable seizures.

The rearrangement links TRBV4-2 to TRBJ2-3; D perhaps matches TRBD2 (6 bases). The germline V gene encodes CDR1 LGHNA and CDR2 YNFKEQ. The CDR3 is made up of 19 amino acids. V gave up 0 bases and J gave up 5 bases, with 24 bases separating them. CDR3 protein: CASSQDFPGLPQNGDTQYF. CDR3 coding DNA: TGTGCCAGCAGCCAAGATTTTCCGGGACTCCCACAGAACGGAGATACGCAGTATTTT.

J is TRBJ2-7 and V is TRBV6-6; no definite D call. Germline CDR1 and CDR2: MNHNY and SVGAGI (reference sequence). With 5 bases removed from V and 6 bases from J, the gap between germline ends came to 14 bases. This CDR3 is 13 amino acids long. Here the CDR3 DNA reads TGTGCCAGCAGTCCCCTCTGGGGATCCGAGCAGTACTTC. Protein sequence: CASSPLWGSEQYF.

V and J are TRBV9 and TRBJ2-1; a possible D gene is TRBD2 (6 bases). Per the germline V gene, CDR1 is SGDLS and CDR2 is YYNGEE. V shed 4 bases and J shed 15 bases, with 17 bases lying between them. CDR3 size: 12 residues. CDR3 in amino acids: CASSPRWDSPFF. CDR3 sequence (DNA): TGTGCCAGCAGCCCCCGGTGGGACTCTCCGTTCTTC.

This clone was counted only a few times. The chain is built from TRBV5-7 and TRBJ1-2; 7 nucleotides align to TRBD1. TRBV5-7 is flagged as an ORF with uncertain function. This CDR3 comprises 16 residues. V was clipped by 0 bases and J by 3 bases; unmatched bases: 8. CDR3 sequence: CASSLEQGRKDYGYTF. Written as DNA, the CDR3 is TGTGCCAGCAGCTTGGAACAGGGGAGGAAGGACTATGGCTACACCTTC.

The rearrangement joins TRBV9 to TRBJ1-2, with 8 nucleotides matching TRBD1. Germline V gene data show CDR1 as SGDLS and CDR2 as YYNGEE. The CDR3 has 13 amino acids. V dropped 3 bases and J dropped 2; count of bases not matched to a gene: 0. DNA for the CDR3: TGTGCCAGCAGCGGGACAGGGAACTATGGCTACACCTTC. Translating it yields CASSGTGNYGYTF.

The J gene is TRBJ1-1, the V gene TRBV6-4; TRBD1 matches at 7 bases. The CDR3 is made up of 17 amino acids. J lost 0 bases, V lost 8 bases, and 15 bases had no gene match. CDR1 and CDR2 from the germline V gene are MRHNA and SNTAGT. CDR3 loop: CASYIRTGRKMNTEAFF. CDR3 sequence (DNA): TGTGCCAGCTACATCCGGACAGGAAGAAAGATGAACACTGAAGCTTTCTTT.

The V and J genes are TRBV18 and TRBJ1-2; D not certain. CDR1 is KGHSH and CDR2 is LQKENI in the germline V gene. CDR3 length: 13 amino acids. V lost 3 bases and J lost 4, with 9 bases in between. CDR3 coding DNA: TGTGCCAGCTCACCTCGGGAACTCTATGGCTACACCTTC. Its translation is CASSPRELYGYTF.

The chain links TRBV7-3 to TRBJ2-2; 13 bases line up with TRBD2. V lost 0 bases to trimming and J lost 4 bases; unmatched junction nucleotides: 5. CDR3 size: 18 residues. Germline CDR1 SGHTA, CDR2 FQGTGA. The CDR3 spells CASSLTPRLAGGTGELFF. The CDR3 nucleotides are TGTGCCAGCAGCTTAACGCCCCGACTAGCGGGAGGCACCGGGGAGCTGTTTTTT.

This chain uses TRBV5-4 with TRBJ2-1, with 10 bases identical to TRBD2. The germline V gene has CDR1 SGHNT and CDR2 YYREEE (reference sequence). This CDR3 has 15 amino acids. V lost 0 bases, J lost 6 bases, and 3 bases stayed unmatched. The CDR3 here is CASSLGPSGSNEQFF. The DNA of the CDR3 is TGTGCCAGCAGCTTGGGGCCTAGCGGGAGCAATGAGCAGTTCTTC.

This chain joins TRBV29-1 and TRBJ2-5; D may be TRBD2 (6 bases). Germline loops: CDR1 SQVTM, CDR2 ANQGSEA. The germline V and J ends were trimmed by 3 bases and 6 bases, with 11 bases remaining between them. The CDR3 length is 12 residues. The CDR3 reads CSVEVAGKTQYF. Written as DNA, the CDR3 is TGCAGCGTTGAGGTCGCGGGGAAGACCCAGTACTTC.

A few counts support this clone. The chain links TRBV28 to TRBJ2-7; TRBD1 is a possible D gene (5 bases). The CDR3 runs 16 residues. Per the germline V gene, CDR1 is MDHEN and CDR2 is SYDVKM. V lost 3 bases and J lost 1, with 16 bases in between. CDR3 protein: CASSFKGLMGSYEQYF. The CDR3 nucleotides read TGTGCCAGCAGTTTCAAGGGGCTCATGGGGTCCTACGAGCAGTACTTC.

The chain recombines TRBV28 with TRBJ2-3, with 11 bases fitting TRBD2. V shed 6 bases, J shed 3 bases, and the junction held 8 bases outside the gene matches. The CDR3 runs 16 residues. Germline V gene data show CDR1 as MDHEN and CDR2 as SYDVKM. CDR3 protein: CASSAQTSGETDTQYF. The CDR3, as DNA: TGTGCCAGCAGCGCCCAGACTAGCGGGGAGACAGATACGCAGTATTTT.

The CDR3 bases are TGTGCCAGCAGTCGGGGCACAGATACGCAGTATTTT. Translating it yields CASSRGTDTQYF. This chain joins TRBV2 and TRBJ2-3; D is undetermined. V was trimmed by 5 bases and J by 1 base, leaving 4 bases between them. CDR3 length: 12 residues. Germline assignment: CDR1 SNHLY and CDR2 FYNNEI.

V usage is TRBV30 and J usage is TRBJ1-3; D is unresolved. Trimming pared 4 bases from V and 3 bases from J, leaving 10 bases between. The CDR3 covers 13 residues. The germline CDR1 and CDR2 sequences are GTSNPN and SVGIG (reference sequence). CDR3 nucleotides: TGTGCCTGGATCAAGAGCCTTGGAAACACCATATATTTT. Protein: CAWIKSLGNTIYF.

The chain uses TRBV5-4 and TRBJ2-5, with a weak D call TRBD2 (6 bases). V was pared by 6 bases and J by 5 bases, with 23 bases between. Germline V CDR1 and CDR2: SGHNT, YYREEE (reference sequence). The CDR3 contains 16 residues. The CDR3 DNA sequence: TGTGCCAGCACCACGGACCGGGACTCAATTAGGGAGACCCAGTACTTC. Translated, it gives CASTTDRDSIRETQYF.

This clone showed up just once. The chain couples TRBV3-1 (or the pseudogene TRBV3-2) to TRBJ2-7; D may be TRBD1 (6 bases). The germline V and J ends were trimmed by 6 bases and 0 bases, with 12 bases remaining between them. This CDR3 comprises 14 residues. CDR1 and CDR2 from the germline V gene are LGHDT and YNNKEL (reference sequence). CDR3 protein: CASRKGDPSYEQYF. CDR3 DNA: TGTGCCAGCAGGAAGGGGGACCCCTCCTACGAGCAGTACTTC.

Comment on this clone: Additional DNA sequences in this sample encode the identical CDR3. The genes are TRBV30 and TRBJ2-7, with 8 bases aligning to TRBD1. Germline loops: CDR1 GTSNPN, CDR2 SVGIG (reference sequence). This CDR3 has 15 residues. Trimming removed 1 base from V and 3 bases from J; junction bases left unmatched: 8. CDR3 DNA sequence: TGTGCCTGGAGTGAGACTGGGACAGGTATCTACGAGCAGTACTTC. Encoded protein: CAWSETGTGIYEQYF.

CDR3 amino acids: CASSFTTYEQYF. CDR3 coding DNA: TGTGCCAGCAGTTTTACCACCTACGAGCAGTACTTC. This chain connects TRBV12-3 or TRBV12-4 to TRBJ2-7; D is undetermined. This CDR3 is built from 12 residues. Trimming shortened V by 3 bases and J by 2 bases, and 5 bases separated the two germline ends.